This T cell receptor beta chain emerged from a study of T cell changes during pregnancy in multiple sclerosis. Germline CDR1 is SGHRS and CDR2 is YFSETQ. J was trimmed by 7 bases and V by 5 bases; bases with no gene match: 15. The CDR3 consists of 17 residues. Data came from immunoSEQ multiplex PCR; TCRdb stores just in-frame clones and leaves some out. The sample has about 110,000 clones, more than 80% seen once; the top ten hold 1.5% to 2%. The V and J genes are TRBV5-1 and TRBJ2-1; 10 bases map to TRBD1. The sequence was obtained from a female donor with multiple sclerosis, enrolled in a pregnancy study. This specimen was peripheral blood, taken before pregnancy. The CDR3 bases are TGCGCCAGCAGGATAGCCGCTAGGGACAGGGGCTGGAATGAGCAGTTCTTC. Translating gives CASRIAARDRGWNEQFF.